These T cell receptor beta chains were read from a single sample in a study of T cell responses to AZD1222 COVID-19 vaccine. Libraries were prepared by immunoSEQ multiplex PCR; TCRdb keeps only in-frame clonotypes and omits some of them. The repertoire holds 95,000 to 150,000 clones, with less than 90% as singletons. Source: peripheral blood, taken on day 0 of AZD1222 vaccination. Every receptor here comes from an adult in good health. CDR3s include the opening cysteine and the closing phenylalanine or tryptophan. The D gene is left open where the match is weak.

V: TRBV5-1; D: -; CDR3: CASSLELARNTEAFF
V: TRBV5-4; D: TRBD2; CDR3: CASSGGSGRTLYEQYF
V: TRBV30; D: -; CDR3: CAWNSRGGQPQHF
V: TRBV10-3; D: -; CDR3: CAISYLAPGTDTQYF
V: TRBV28; D: -; CDR3: CASSLFLQTPPDTQYF
V: TRBV15; D: -; CDR3: CATSRARETQYF
V: TRBV11-2; D: TRBD1; CDR3: CASSLKGGDYGYTF
V: TRBV18; D: TRBD1; CDR3: CASSPQTGSGNTIYF
V: TRBV4-2; D: TRBD2; CDR3: CASSQDEGGSSYEQYF
V: TRBV11-2; D: TRBD2; CDR3: CASSSREATQYF
V: TRBV20-1; D: TRBD2; CDR3: CSASSGLGTYEQYF
V: TRBV15; D: TRBD1; CDR3: CATSRVGTGADQPQHF
V: TRBV10-1; D: -; CDR3: CASGQLGDTQYF
V: TRBV12-3/TRBV12-4; D: -; CDR3: CASSLGVTDTQYF
V: TRBV5-6; D: -; CDR3: CASSLLGNYGYTF
V: TRBV5-4; D: -; CDR3: CASSASQGRYGYTF
V: TRBV3-1/TRBV3-2; D: TRBD1; CDR3: CASSHRGQSNEKLFF
V: TRBV13; D: -; CDR3: CASSFERGNEQFF
V: TRBV2; D: -; CDR3: CASSEPSVNTGELFF
V: TRBV9; D: -; CDR3: CASSVGNTGELFF
V: TRBV5-4; D: TRBD1; CDR3: CASSLVRGQGANVLTF
V: TRBV5-1; D: -; CDR3: CASSLGGTRFGSYEQYF
V: TRBV27; D: TRBD2; CDR3: CASSLLTSVGEQFF
V: TRBV2; D: -; CDR3: CASSGGERVSNQPQHF
V: TRBV6-2/TRBV6-3; D: -; CDR3: CASSGVTYEQYF
V: TRBV19; D: -; CDR3: CAISRNTEAFF
V: TRBV4-2; D: TRBD2; CDR3: CASSQSTGLAGDTGELFF
V: TRBV24-1; D: TRBD2; CDR3: CATSVAGGQGNEQFF
V: TRBV18; D: -; CDR3: CASSPGAGLRTDTQYF